This T cell receptor beta chain is drawn from a study of blood T cell repertoires in COVID-19. Study summary: COVID-19 samples from acute and convalescent phases originated in the United States, Italy and Spain. T cells, B-cell-depleted T cells, or PBMCs provided the cDNA or gDNA that served as material.

V lost 7 bases to trimming and J lost 2 bases, with 11 bases between them. CDR1 is ENHRY, CDR2 SYGVKD, per germline. There are 13 residues in the CDR3. Seattle's cohort entered during active infection and was followed longitudinally. Clones were read by immunoSEQ multiplex PCR, and TCRdb kept only the in-frame ones, dropping some. The data contain more than 80,000 clones, about 90% of them singletons. V gene TRBV10-3 combines with J gene TRBJ1-2; possible D gene TRBD1, 6 bases. This sequence was found in a man between 18 and 35 years old with COVID-19, enrolled during active disease. The sample was peripheral blood. CDR3 region: CAIKGGQNYGYTF. The CDR3 nucleotides are TGTGCCATCAAAGGAGGACAGAACTATGGCTACACCTTC.